Shown below are 21 T cell receptor beta chains from a single sample sequenced in a study of T cell responses to AZD1222 COVID-19 vaccine. Data came from immunoSEQ multiplex PCR; TCRdb stores just in-frame clones and leaves some out. The data hold roughly 150,000 clones, with approximately 89% observed a single time. The sample consisted of peripheral blood, taken on day 0 of AZD1222 vaccination. The receptors derive from an adult in good health.

This chain joins TRBV18 and TRBJ1-2; no firm D call. Between the trimmed V and J ends, which lost 3 bases and 1 base, there was a span of 12 bases. The CDR3 loop spans 15 amino acids. CDR1 is KGHSH and CDR2 is LQKENI in the germline V gene. The CDR3 sequence is CASSPNQGFNYGYTF. The CDR3 bases are TGTGCCAGCTCACCTAACCAAGGATTTAACTATGGCTACACCTTC.

V and J are TRBV7-2 and TRBJ2-7, with D uncertain. V lost 5 bases and J lost 0, with 8 bases in between. This CDR3 has 13 residues. Germline assignment: CDR1 SGHTA and CDR2 FQGNSA. The chain's CDR3 is CASSTHYSYEQYF. The CDR3 bases are TGTGCCAGCAGCACACATTACTCCTACGAGCAGTACTTC.

This CDR3 reads CASSLGEKLFF. DNA of the CDR3: TGTGCCAGCAGCTTGGGGGAAAAACTGTTTTTT. The chain combines TRBV5-6 with TRBJ1-4, with D uncertain. The CDR3 totals 11 residues. Trimming shortened V by 0 bases and J by 8 bases, and 2 bases separated the two germline ends. Germline V CDR1 and CDR2: SGHDT, YYEEEE.

This chain uses TRBV6-4 with TRBJ1-2; a possible D gene is TRBD1 (6 bases). V was pared by 6 bases and J by 7 bases, with 18 bases between. Germline V lookup: CDR1 MRHNA, CDR2 SNTAGT. The CDR3 length is 14 residues. In DNA, the CDR3 is TGTGCCAGCAGGGACCGGGGGGCGGAACCTGGCTACACCTTC. It translates to CASRDRGAEPGYTF.

V gene TRBV6-5 combines with J gene TRBJ1-2; D may be TRBD1 (6 bases). With 11 bases removed from V and 4 bases from J, the gap between germline ends came to 23 bases. From germline, CDR1 is MNHEY and CDR2 SVGAGI. The CDR3 has 15 residues. The CDR3 loop is CAAGATGLRVYGYTF. The CDR3 nucleotides read TGTGCCGCAGGGGCTACAGGGTTGAGGGTCTATGGCTACACCTTC.

The V and J genes are TRBV7-2 and TRBJ2-7; D ambiguous. This CDR3 has 13 residues. Trimming cost V 4 bases and J 5 bases, with 12 bases left between them. Germline V gene data show CDR1 as SGHTA and CDR2 as FQGNSA. This CDR3 reads CASSWSILNEQYF. In nucleotides, the CDR3 is TGTGCCAGCAGCTGGTCTATTTTGAACGAGCAGTACTTC.

The J gene is TRBJ1-6, the V gene TRBV11-3; perhaps TRBD1 as D (6 bases). Looked up from germline, CDR1 is SGHNT and CDR2 is YENEEA. The CDR3 length is 17 residues. Trimming shortened V by 4 bases and J by 7 bases, and 20 bases separated the two germline ends. The CDR3 reads CASSSQQGLTGNSPLHF. CDR3 in DNA: TGTGCCAGCAGCTCCCAACAGGGCCTAACAGGGAATTCACCCCTCCACTTT.

The chain's CDR3 is CASSPQGHGYTF. CDR3 sequence (DNA): TGTGCCAGTAGTCCCCAGGGGCATGGCTACACCTTC. The chain employs TRBV19 and TRBJ1-2, with a weak D call TRBD1 (6 bases). Germline CDR1 reads LNHDA; CDR2 reads SQIVND (reference sequence). V was shortened by 5 bases and J by 6 bases, with 10 bases between the two germline ends. This CDR3 contains 12 residues. Supplemented by reference TRBV19 and TRBJ1-2, the full variable domain reads DGGITQSPKYLFRKEGQNVTLSCEQNLNHDAMYWYRQDPGQGLRLIYYSQIVNDFQKGDIAEGYSVSREKKESFPLTVTSAQKNPTAFYLCASSPQGHGYTFGSGTRLTVV.

The J gene is TRBJ2-1, the V gene TRBV14, with TRBD2 identical over 12 bases. In germline, CDR1 is SGHDN, CDR2 FVKESK. The CDR3 consists of 16 residues. J was trimmed by 5 bases and V by 6 bases; bases with no gene match: 8. The CDR3 bases are TGTGCCAGCAGTCGCACTGGACTAGCGGGGAACAATGAGCAGTTCTTC. It encodes CASSRTGLAGNNEQFF.

V usage is TRBV28 and J usage is TRBJ2-3; D is unclear. Trimming shortened V by 6 bases and J by 0 bases, and 7 bases separated the two germline ends. The CDR3 length is 13 residues. CDR1 MDHEN and CDR2 SYDVKM come from the germline V gene. CDR3 amino acids: CASRAGSTDTQYF. CDR3 DNA: TGTGCCAGCAGAGCCGGGAGCACAGATACGCAGTATTTT.

The chain joins TRBV5-1 to TRBJ1-2; the D is unclear. Germline CDR1 reads SGHRS; CDR2 reads YFSETQ. V was pared by 3 bases and J by 2 bases, with 11 bases between. The CDR3 extends over 14 amino acids. The CDR3 sequence: CASSWMTENYGYTF. DNA for the CDR3: TGCGCCAGCAGCTGGATGACCGAGAACTATGGCTACACCTTC.

The chain is built from TRBV5-1 and TRBJ1-6; maybe TRBD1 (5 bases). Germline lookup yields CDR1 SGHRS and CDR2 YFSETQ. With 0 bases removed from V and 9 bases from J, the gap between germline ends came to 13 bases. The CDR3 runs to 15 residues. The CDR3 here is CASSLAEQASSPLHF. CDR3 bases: TGCGCCAGCAGCTTGGCCGAACAGGCCAGTTCACCCCTCCACTTT.

This rearrangement joins TRBV28 to TRBJ1-1; no reliable D call. V lost 7 bases, J lost 1 base, and 10 bases lay in between. Germline assignment: CDR1 MDHEN and CDR2 SYDVKM. The CDR3 contains 13 residues. The DNA of the CDR3 is TGTGCCAGCACCCTGGGAGGGAACACTGAAGCTTTCTTT. It is translated as CASTLGGNTEAFF.

This chain joins TRBV28 and TRBJ2-1; possibly TRBD2 for D (5 bases). CDR1 MDHEN and CDR2 SYDVKM come from the germline V gene. The CDR3 is made up of 14 amino acids. V gave up 8 bases and J gave up 3 bases, with 14 bases separating them. The CDR3, as DNA: TGTGCCAGCCATGACCCGAGGGTCTACAATGAGCAGTTCTTC. Translated, it gives CASHDPRVYNEQFF. Complete variable domain (other parts from reference TRBV28 and TRBJ2-1): DVKVTQSSRYLVKRTGEKVFLECVQDMDHENMFWYRQDPGLGLRLIYFSYDVKMKEKGDIPEGYSVSREKKERFSLILESASTNQTSMYLCASHDPRVYNEQFFGPGTRLTVL.

The chain couples TRBV11-3 to TRBJ1-2, with 7 bases identical to TRBD1. The junction had 8 bases not matched to a gene; V was cut back by 5 bases and J by 8 bases. Germline V CDR1 and CDR2: SGHNT, YENEEA. This CDR3 region has 13 residues. The CDR3 loop is CASSQEGARGYTF. The CDR3 bases are TGTGCCAGCAGCCAGGAGGGGGCTAGGGGCTACACCTTC.

This chain links TRBV19 with TRBJ2-1; 13 positions match TRBD2. The CDR3 runs 18 residues. The ends lost 5 bases at V and 0 bases at J; junction bases unmatched: 7. Germline CDR1 LNHDA, CDR2 SQIVND (reference sequence). The CDR3 bases are TGTGCCAGTAGTCACGGGGGACTAGCGGGACGCTCCTACAATGAGCAGTTCTTC. Encoded protein: CASSHGGLAGRSYNEQFF.

The chain is built from TRBV29-1 and TRBJ2-1; 7 bases fit TRBD1. V was clipped by 6 bases and J by 0 bases; unmatched bases: 5. CDR1 is SQVTM and CDR2 is ANQGSEA in the germline V gene. This CDR3 is built from 14 residues. Here the CDR3 reads CSVPGQPSYNEQFF. The DNA for the CDR3 is TGCAGCGTCCCGGGACAGCCCTCCTACAATGAGCAGTTCTTC.

In nucleotides, the CDR3 is TGTGCCAGCAGCCAAGATCAGCCCCAGCATTTT. The encoded protein is CASSQDQPQHF. This chain joins TRBV28 and TRBJ1-5; no reliable D call. CDR1 and CDR2 (germline): MDHEN, SYDVKM. CDR3 length: 11 amino acids. The V end was cut by 6 bases, the J end by 5 bases, with 5 bases between.

The chain recombines TRBV27 with TRBJ2-1, with a possible D match to TRBD1 (5 bases). Trimming took 2 bases from V and 4 from J, leaving 9 bases between them. Germline CDR1 is MNHEY and CDR2 is SMNVEV (reference sequence). The CDR3 is made up of 14 amino acids. The CDR3 region is CASSLVDRYNEQFF. In DNA, the CDR3 is TGTGCCAGCAGTTTAGTCGACAGATACAATGAGCAGTTCTTC.

The CDR3 spells CASSLDIFTDTQYF. The CDR3 DNA sequence: TGTGCGTCCAGCCTGGACATCTTCACAGATACGCAGTATTTT. V and J are TRBV10-3 and TRBJ2-3, with TRBD1 as a possible D gene (5 bases). The germline gives CDR1 ENHRY, CDR2 SYGVKD. The CDR3 covers 14 residues.

J is TRBJ1-3 and V is TRBV18, with D possibly matching TRBD1 (6 bases). Germline loops: CDR1 KGHSH, CDR2 LQKENI. The CDR3 runs to 16 residues. V lost 3 bases and J 4 bases, leaving 16 bases between the germline ends. The CDR3 protein is CASSPVLQGMGNTIYF. DNA of the CDR3: TGTGCCAGCTCACCCGTCCTCCAGGGGATGGGAAACACCATATATTTT.